The sequence of this T cell receptor (beta chain) was determined in a study of pediatric ulcerative colitis. Study-wide results and limits: Acute severe colitis showed lower rectal diversity from clonal expansions.

The germline CDR1 and CDR2 sequences are MNHEY and SMNVEV (reference sequence). The CDR3 loop spans 14 amino acids. Trimming cost V 3 bases and J 0 bases, with 8 bases left between them. In the case of this clone: Its matching antigen is unknown.

The data were produced by immunoSEQ multiplex PCR, yet TCRdb's version contains in-frame clones alone and is incomplete. Of 54,000 or so clones listed, about 87% are singletons. The genes are TRBV27 and TRBJ1-1; no clear D gene. Sequencing was carried out using blood. The origin of this receptor is a boy between 5 and 17 years old who was a control in a study of pediatric ulcerative colitis. CDR3 DNA: TGTGCCAGCAGTTTGCGGGGTTTGAACACTGAAGCTTTCTTT. Protein: CASSLRGLNTEAFF.